This T cell receptor (beta chain) was retrieved from a study of early T cells in non-severe SARS-CoV-2 infection. Study details: Sequenced material consisted of bulk RNA (from unsorted whole blood), and chains were unpaired. Study outcomes and limitations: Reliance on VDJdb matching favored anti-spike CD8 responses; private and CD4 specificities were missed.

Germline V CDR1 and CDR2: ENHRY, SYGVKD. J lost 5 bases, V lost 10 bases, and 19 bases had no gene match. The CDR3 consists of 16 residues. This clonotype was counted only a few times. The antigen is not known. Individually, cDNA molecules had unique molecular identifiers attached to them. TCRdb used MiXCR to reprocess the 5' RACE reads, holding one entry per CDR3 protein. The sample lists 70,000 to 95,000 distinct CDR3 sequences, roughly 15% seen once, with less than 0.6% in the top ten. This receptor was identified in an adult who was a healthcare worker with PCR-confirmed SARS-CoV-2 infection or an uninfected control (not recorded which). The V and J genes are TRBV10-3 and TRBJ2-5; 7 positions agree with TRBD1. Sequenced sample: whole blood. CDR3 DNA: TGTGCCACCCAACCCTACGACAGGGCGGTCCGGGAGACCCAGTACTTC. It translates to CATQPYDRAVRETQYF.